The rows below give T cell receptor beta chains drawn from one sample of a study of monozygotic twins with inflammatory bowel disease. Reprocessing the 5' RACE reads, TCRdb reports a single entry for every CDR3 protein and omits DNA. The sample totals some 300,000 distinct CDR3 sequences. Sequenced input: blood. Receptor source: a human donor with ulcerative colitis or Crohn's disease, or a healthy co-twin of an affected twin (not recorded which). Each CDR3 is given with its conserved first and last residue. Each record gives: J gene, V gene, CDR3 protein.

j_gene: TRBJ2-1; v_gene: TRBV29-1; CDR3aa: CSVEALVNEQFF
j_gene: TRBJ1-3; v_gene: TRBV20-1; CDR3aa: CSASIGGSGNTIYF
j_gene: TRBJ2-7; v_gene: TRBV5-1; CDR3aa: CASSLSGQGRSYEQYF
j_gene: TRBJ1-5; v_gene: TRBV30; CDR3aa: CAWSNRGLNRNQPQHF
j_gene: TRBJ2-1; v_gene: TRBV6-5; CDR3aa: CASSNRDRGGNEQFF
j_gene: TRBJ1-1; v_gene: TRBV4-3; CDR3aa: CASSPQRYTEAFF
j_gene: TRBJ2-7; v_gene: TRBV6-2/TRBV6-3; CDR3aa: CASSYFAGPTYEQYF
j_gene: TRBJ1-1; v_gene: TRBV5-1; CDR3aa: CASTLGGTEAFF
j_gene: TRBJ2-6; v_gene: TRBV6-1; CDR3aa: CASAPAAGSGANVLTF
j_gene: TRBJ2-1; v_gene: TRBV28; CDR3aa: CASSSPGLTAGARQFF
j_gene: TRBJ2-4; v_gene: TRBV5-1; CDR3aa: CASRPEGDMQYF
j_gene: TRBJ2-5; v_gene: TRBV6-1; CDR3aa: CASNSGTVDGTQYF
j_gene: TRBJ1-5; v_gene: TRBV20-1; CDR3aa: CSVPEARGNQPQHF
j_gene: TRBJ1-2; v_gene: TRBV3-1; CDR3aa: CASSQVGGQGARGYTF
j_gene: TRBJ1-3; v_gene: TRBV2; CDR3aa: CASSAGAESGNTIYF
j_gene: TRBJ2-7; v_gene: TRBV18; CDR3aa: CASSPLSRLAVYEQYF
j_gene: TRBJ2-1; v_gene: TRBV29-1; CDR3aa: CSVAPSFTNNEQFF
j_gene: TRBJ2-2; v_gene: TRBV18; CDR3aa: CASSPTLDTGELFF
j_gene: TRBJ2-1; v_gene: TRBV4-3; CDR3aa: CASSQDFFGTSYNEQFF
j_gene: TRBJ2-1; v_gene: TRBV5-1; CDR3aa: CASSSQDRNNDEQFF
j_gene: TRBJ2-3; v_gene: TRBV7-8; CDR3aa: CASSPYNVNTDTQYF
j_gene: TRBJ1-1; v_gene: TRBV7-2; CDR3aa: CASSLATRGANTEAFF
j_gene: TRBJ2-7; v_gene: TRBV12-3/TRBV12-4; CDR3aa: CASSTRTGRDEQYF
j_gene: TRBJ1-4; v_gene: TRBV7-2; CDR3aa: CASSLDGTGQNEKLFF
j_gene: TRBJ1-2; v_gene: TRBV20-1; CDR3aa: CSASGRGYGYTF
j_gene: TRBJ2-7; v_gene: TRBV20-1; CDR3aa: CSANQQPYEQYF
j_gene: TRBJ2-3; v_gene: TRBV5-1; CDR3aa: CASSLGRWTNTDTQYF
j_gene: TRBJ2-6; v_gene: TRBV5-1; CDR3aa: CASSLSGRLFSGANVLTF
j_gene: TRBJ1-1; v_gene: TRBV20-1; CDR3aa: CSAPSEASQVNTEAFF
j_gene: TRBJ2-1; v_gene: TRBV4-3; CDR3aa: CASSQGRTSGYNEQFF
j_gene: TRBJ2-7; v_gene: TRBV7-2; CDR3aa: CASSTLAAYEQYF
j_gene: TRBJ2-7; v_gene: TRBV7-9; CDR3aa: CASSSLIQGYEQYF
j_gene: TRBJ2-7; v_gene: TRBV28; CDR3aa: CASSPGQGFSGSYEQYF
j_gene: TRBJ2-2; v_gene: TRBV6-5; CDR3aa: CASSYAGSRTGELFF
j_gene: TRBJ2-5; v_gene: TRBV12-3/TRBV12-4; CDR3aa: CASSSYSLNSGVETQYF
j_gene: TRBJ1-2; v_gene: TRBV12-3/TRBV12-4; CDR3aa: CASSLSGSPANYGYTF
j_gene: TRBJ2-1; v_gene: TRBV6-4; CDR3aa: CASIERGAYNEQFF